The rows below give T cell receptor beta chains drawn from one sample of a study of identical twins. A single record per CDR3 protein comes from TCRdb applying MiXCR to the 5' RACE reads. Of hundreds of thousands of distinct CDR3 sequences in the sample, around a sixth are singletons; the top ten hold about an eighth. The sample also formed part of further work on T cells expressing NK-cell markers.

Sequenced sample: PBMCs. The source is a woman between 18 and 29 years old in good health. The CDR3 runs from the conserved cysteine through the conserved F or W. A D gene is named only where the DNA matches it firmly. Where a row states a size, it is once, few, many or the class of an expanded clone; other rows omit it.

length	J	size	V	D	CDR3	DNA
13	TRBJ2-5	many	TRBV15	.	CATSRRGRETQYF	TGTGCCACCAGCAGGCGGGGTCGGGAGACCCAGTACTTC
19	TRBJ2-1	few	TRBV20-1	TRBD2	CSARDRRASGFALNNEQFF	TGCAGTGCTAGAGATCGCCGTGCTAGCGGCTTTGCATTGAACAATGAGCAGTTCTTC
13	TRBJ2-7	few	TRBV20-1	.	CSARGPGNYEQYF	TGCAGTGCTAGAGGGCCGGGGAACTACGAGCAGTACTTC
15	TRBJ2-3	few	TRBV2	TRBD1	CASGNRDRGIDTQYF	TGTGCCAGCGGAAACCGGGACAGGGGCATAGATACGCAGTATTTT
11	TRBJ2-3	.	TRBV5-5	.	CASLRGDTQYF	TGTGCCAGCCTCCGGGGGGATACGCAGTATTTT
15	TRBJ2-1	many	TRBV12-3/TRBV12-4	TRBD1	CASRRDRDTYNEQFF	TGTGCCAGCAGAAGAGACAGGGACACCTACAATGAGCAGTTCTTC
15	TRBJ2-7	.	TRBV3-1	TRBD1	CASSRNRGFSYEQYF	TGTGCCAGCAGCCGAAACAGGGGGTTCTCCTACGAGCAGTACTTC
16	TRBJ2-1	.	TRBV11-2	.	CASSSETGWVYNEQFF	TGTGCCAGCAGCTCTGAAACAGGGTGGGTCTACAATGAGCAGTTCTTC
15	TRBJ2-1	many	TRBV29-1	.	CSVVSGTTTGGEQFF	TGCAGCGTTGTCTCTGGGACTACCACAGGGGGGGAGCAGTTCTTC
16	TRBJ2-7	few	TRBV27	TRBD1	CASRNRPGQGSDEQYF	TGTGCCAGCAGAAATCGACCGGGACAGGGGAGCGACGAGCAGTACTTC
17	TRBJ2-1	.	TRBV6-2/TRBV6-3	TRBD2	CASSYPTSGISYNEQFF	TGTGCCAGCAGTTACCCGACTAGCGGGATTTCCTACAATGAGCAGTTCTTC
12	TRBJ2-1	few	TRBV6-5	.	CASSYRLPQQFF	TGTGCCAGCAGTTACCGTCTCCCTCAGCAGTTCTTC
13	TRBJ1-1	many	TRBV20-1	.	CSASAAMNTEAFF	TGCAGTGCTAGTGCCGCTATGAACACTGAAGCTTTCTTT
18	TRBJ2-1	few	TRBV5-1	TRBD2	CASSAGPNSGGAYNEQFF	TGCGCCAGCAGCGCCGGGCCTAATAGCGGGGGGGCTTACAATGAGCAGTTCTTC
16	TRBJ2-1	.	TRBV3-1	TRBD2	CASSPRLAGGKNEQFF	TGTGCCAGCAGCCCCCGACTAGCGGGGGGGAAGAATGAGCAGTTCTTC
16	TRBJ1-1	few	TRBV5-5	.	CASSHLWATWNTEAFF	TGTGCCAGCAGCCACTTGTGGGCAACTTGGAACACTGAAGCTTTCTTT
14	TRBJ2-3	.	TRBV4-3	TRBD1	CASSPTGGVGTQYF	TGCGCCAGCAGCCCGACAGGGGGCGTGGGTACGCAGTATTTT
16	TRBJ2-3	.	TRBV9	TRBD2	CASRSLAGGSTDTQYF	TGTGCCAGCAGGTCGCTAGCGGGAGGGAGCACAGATACGCAGTATTTT
13	TRBJ2-7	.	TRBV30	.	CAWTRSSGGEQYF	TGTGCCTGGACTAGGTCATCTGGGGGCGAGCAGTACTTC
18	TRBJ2-2	few	TRBV12-3/TRBV12-4	TRBD1	CASSSIQGLRPGTGELFF	TGTGCCAGCAGCTCGATACAGGGGTTACGGCCAGGCACCGGGGAGCTGTTTTTT
15	TRBJ2-7	few	TRBV5-1	.	CASSLSGTPSYEQYF	TGCGCCAGCAGCTTGAGTGGGACACCATCCTACGAGCAGTACTTC
12	TRBJ2-7	.	TRBV5-5	.	CASSAGHYEQYF	TGTGCCAGCAGCGCAGGACACTACGAGCAGTACTTC
14	TRBJ2-7	many	TRBV12-3/TRBV12-4	TRBD1	CASSRGLAPYEQYF	TGTGCCAGCAGCAGGGGGCTAGCCCCCTACGAGCAGTACTTC
11	TRBJ1-4	.	TRBV12-3/TRBV12-4	.	CASSPGTLVVF	TGTGCCAGCAGTCCAGGGACCCTGGTAGTTTTT
16	TRBJ2-7	few	TRBV5-1	TRBD1	CASSLAGQGISYEQYF	TGCGCCAGCAGCTTGGCGGGACAGGGTATCTCCTACGAGCAGTACTTC
16	TRBJ2-2	once	TRBV27	TRBD1	CASSLTGVWHTGELFF	TGTGCCAGCAGTCTGACAGGGGTTTGGCACACCGGGGAGCTGTTTTTT
16	TRBJ2-7	few	TRBV7-6	.	CASSSKRGLLGGEQYF	TGTGCCAGCAGCTCAAAGAGAGGACTATTGGGGGGCGAGCAGTACTTC
14	TRBJ2-5	few	TRBV7-9	.	CASSYKNGEETQYF	TGTGCCAGCAGCTACAAGAACGGGGAAGAGACCCAGTACTTC
15	TRBJ2-5	few	TRBV10-2	TRBD2	CASSERTSVQETQYF	TGCGCCAGCAGTGAGAGGACTAGCGTCCAAGAGACCCAGTACTTC
16	TRBJ2-7	.	TRBV6-5	TRBD2	CASSYTLAGGPVEQYF	TGTGCCAGCAGTTACACCTTAGCGGGAGGGCCTGTCGAGCAGTACTTC